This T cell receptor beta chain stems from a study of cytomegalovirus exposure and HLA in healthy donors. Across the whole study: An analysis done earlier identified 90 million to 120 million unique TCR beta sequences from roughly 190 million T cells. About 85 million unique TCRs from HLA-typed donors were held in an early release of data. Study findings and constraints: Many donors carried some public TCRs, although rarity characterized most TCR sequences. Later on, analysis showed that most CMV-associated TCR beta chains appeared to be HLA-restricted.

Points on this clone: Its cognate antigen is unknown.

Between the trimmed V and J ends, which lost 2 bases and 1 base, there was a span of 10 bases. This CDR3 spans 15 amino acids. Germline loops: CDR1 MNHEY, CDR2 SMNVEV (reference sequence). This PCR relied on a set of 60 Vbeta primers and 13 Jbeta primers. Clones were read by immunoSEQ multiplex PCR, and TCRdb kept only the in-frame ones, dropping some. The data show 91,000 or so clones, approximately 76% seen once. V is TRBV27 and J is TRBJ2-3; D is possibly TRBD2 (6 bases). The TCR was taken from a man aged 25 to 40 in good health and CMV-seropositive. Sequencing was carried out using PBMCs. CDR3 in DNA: TGTGCCAGCAGTTTAACGCGGGGAGGCACAGATACGCAGTATTTT. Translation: CASSLTRGGTDTQYF.